The TCR beta chain under discussion was sequenced for a study of blood T cell repertoires in COVID-19. Study in general: T cells, B-cell-depleted T cells, or PBMCs supplied cDNA or gDNA.

This CDR3 is 14 amino acids long. V lost 1 base and J 3 bases, leaving 10 bases between the germline ends. Germline V CDR1 and CDR2: LNHDA, SQIVND (reference sequence). This clone was seen once. A COVID-19 case had been met by exposed participants during the 2 weeks before study entry. In the study's own analysis: Amplification from reference gene primers served as the basis for estimated nucleated cell counts. Method: immunoSEQ multiplex PCR; TCRdb's copy keeps in-frame clones and lacks some. The V and J calls and the clone size are those of that table, but D and trimming were determined from the DNA. Of fewer than 250,000 clones listed, about four fifths are singletons.

The sample consisted of PBMCs or T cells enriched from blood (not recorded which). This TCR came from a woman between 50 and 59 years old who had been exposed to COVID-19. The gene calls are TRBV19 and TRBJ2-7, with a weak D call TRBD1 (5 bases). CDR3 residues: CASSIAPGNYEQYF. CDR3 coding DNA: TGTGCCAGTAGTATAGCCCCAGGGAACTACGAGCAGTACTTC.